These 16 T cell receptor beta chains were sequenced from one sample in a study of low-dose radiotherapy and immunotherapy resistance in tumors. Time point given: before trial treatment. Alpha- and beta-chain coverage of first-strand cDNA came from TRAV- and TRBV-specific primers. With a V-primer adapter and a constant-region primer, TCRs were amplified for 20 PCR cycles. TCRdb analysed the reads with MiXCR anew, one entry per CDR3 protein. The sample contains tens of thousands of distinct CDR3 sequences, about a third of which appear only once. The sample consisted of PBMCs, taken before treatment. The receptor set was obtained from a female donor with ovarian cancer.

The J gene is TRBJ1-2, the V gene TRBV4-1; 10 bases agree with TRBD1. Unmatched junction bases numbered 10, after V lost 4 bases and J lost 5 bases. The CDR3 extends over 16 amino acids. Germline values: CDR1 MGHRA, CDR2 YSYEKL. In DNA, the CDR3 is TGCGCCAGCAGCCCCGGGACAGGGGAAGACTTGTATGGCTACACCTTC. As protein: CASSPGTGEDLYGYTF.

There are many counts of this clonotype. The chain joins TRBV5-1 to TRBJ1-1; D uncertain. V was trimmed by 3 bases and J by 1 base, leaving 13 bases between them. CDR1 is SGHRS and CDR2 is YFSETQ in the germline V gene. This CDR3 spans 15 amino acids. The CDR3 DNA reads TGCGCCAGCAGCTCGCGGCCAGACCCGAACACTGAAGCTTTCTTT. Translated, it gives CASSSRPDPNTEAFF. Full variable domain (outside the CDR3, taken from reference TRBV5-1 and TRBJ1-1): KAGVTQTPRYLIKTRGQQVTLSCSPISGHRSVSWYQQTPGQGLQFLFEYFSETQRNKGNFPGRFSGRQFSNSRSEMNVSTLELGDSALYLCASSSRPDPNTEAFFGQGTRLTVV.

This clonotype was recorded many times. This chain links TRBV5-8 with TRBJ2-7; 10 bases map to TRBD2. There are 15 residues in the CDR3. V lost 3 bases to trimming and J lost 7 bases; unmatched junction nucleotides: 10. Germline V lookup: CDR1 SGHTS, CDR2 YDEGEE. The CDR3 region is CASSYLAGVAGEQYF. DNA for the CDR3: TGTGCCAGCAGCTACCTAGCGGGGGTTGCGGGGGAGCAGTACTTC.

This clonotype was detected many times. This chain connects TRBV9 to TRBJ1-2; 11 nucleotides align to TRBD1. Trimming took 0 bases from V and 2 from J; bases not matched to a gene: 6. The CDR3 has 17 amino acids. CDR1 and CDR2 (germline): SGDLS, YYNGEE. The CDR3 bases are TGTGCCAGCAGCGTAGGATGGACAGGGGGCGCCAACTATGGCTACACCTTC. Protein product: CASSVGWTGGANYGYTF.

This clonotype was observed once. V usage is TRBV11-3 and J usage is TRBJ2-1; 14 nucleotides match TRBD2. Germline values: CDR1 SGHNT, CDR2 YENEEA. This CDR3 comprises 18 residues. Trimming removed 0 bases from V and 6 bases from J; junction bases left unmatched: 7. The CDR3 sequence: CASSLDQSGTSGGNEQFF. In DNA form, the CDR3 reads TGTGCCAGCAGCTTAGACCAGAGCGGGACTAGCGGGGGCAATGAGCAGTTCTTC.

This clonotype was detected ten times or more. The chain joins TRBV11-2 to TRBJ2-3, with a possible D match to TRBD2 (6 bases). Trimming left V 1 base short and J 0 bases short, with 8 bases between. Germline CDR1 and CDR2: SGHAT and FQNNGV. The CDR3 consists of 15 residues. Here the CDR3 reads CASSLVAGSTDTQYF. CDR3 nucleotides: TGTGCCAGCAGCTTAGTTGCGGGAAGCACAGATACGCAGTATTTT.

The J gene is TRBJ2-1, the V gene TRBV11-2; 11 nucleotides agree with TRBD2. The germline CDR1 and CDR2 sequences are SGHAT and FQNNGV. J gave up 5 bases and V 3 bases, and 12 bases lay outside the gene matches. This CDR3 is built from 18 residues. Here the CDR3 reads CASSFLAGGLGADNEQFF. The CDR3 DNA is TGTGCCAGCAGCTTCCTAGCGGGGGGTTTGGGTGCAGACAATGAGCAGTTCTTC.

This clonotype was observed many times. This rearrangement joins TRBV28 to TRBJ1-1, with D unresolved. CDR3 length: 13 residues. CDR1 MDHEN and CDR2 SYDVKM come from the germline V gene. V was shortened by 7 bases and J by 0 bases, with 9 bases between the two germline ends. As DNA, the CDR3 is TGTGCCAGCATCGACGGCTTGAACACTGAAGCTTTCTTT. The encoded protein is CASIDGLNTEAFF.

On this clonotype itself: A far larger clone is one nucleotide away, so this likely arose from a read error. V and J are TRBV28 and TRBJ1-1, with 11 bases that match TRBD1. Germline values: CDR1 MDHEN, CDR2 SYDVKM. V lost 5 bases and J lost 3; bases outside the gene matches: 11. The CDR3 has 17 residues. Here the CDR3 reads CASSDSGQGALDTEAFF. The CDR3 DNA reads as TGTGCCAGCAGTGACTCTGGACAGGGGGCCCTAGACACTGAAGCTTTCTTT.

CDR3 DNA: TGTGCCAGTGGGGCAGGGTTCGGCACAGATACGCAGTATTTT. Protein sequence: CASGAGFGTDTQYF. This chain connects TRBV19 to TRBJ2-3; D may be TRBD1 (5 bases). This CDR3 region has 14 residues. From germline, CDR1 is LNHDA and CDR2 SQIVND (reference sequence). V lost 8 bases and J lost 1, with 13 bases in between.

This clonotype showed up many times. The V and J genes are TRBV28 and TRBJ1-1, with 9 bases aligning to TRBD1. After removal of 5 bases from V and 0 bases from J, the junction contained 1 base not matched to a gene. CDR3 length: 14 amino acids. Germline V lookup: CDR1 MDHEN, CDR2 SYDVKM. In nucleotides, the CDR3 is TGTGCCAGCAGTCGACAGGGGGTGAACACTGAAGCTTTCTTT. Its translation is CASSRQGVNTEAFF.

This clonotype was observed many times. The gene calls are TRBV19 and TRBJ1-5; 9 nucleotides match TRBD1. This CDR3 has 16 amino acids. V lost 0 bases and J lost 7; bases outside the gene matches: 7. CDR1 and CDR2 (germline): LNHDA, SQIVND (reference sequence). The chain's CDR3 is CASSIDLGTGYQPQHF. Written as DNA, the CDR3 is TGTGCCAGTAGTATAGACCTCGGGACAGGGTACCAGCCCCAGCATTTT. Looking up the rest from reference TRBV19 and TRBJ1-5 gives the full variable domain: DGGITQSPKYLFRKEGQNVTLSCEQNLNHDAMYWYRQDPGQGLRLIYYSQIVNDFQKGDIAEGYSVSREKKESFPLTVTSAQKNPTAFYLCASSIDLGTGYQPQHFGDGTRLSIL.

This clonotype was counted many times. The genes are TRBV28 and TRBJ2-6; D remains ambiguous. The CDR3 is 15 residues long. Germline V gene lookup returns CDR1 MDHEN and CDR2 SYDVKM. The ends were cut back, 5 bases at V and 2 bases at J, with 10 bases in the middle. Written as DNA, the CDR3 is TGTGCCAGCAGTGCAGGTTTTACTGGGGCCAACGTCCTGACTTTC. Its protein is CASSAGFTGANVLTF. Combining the CDR3 with reference TRBV28 and TRBJ2-6 gives the whole variable domain DVKVTQSSRYLVKRTGEKVFLECVQDMDHENMFWYRQDPGLGLRLIYFSYDVKMKEKGDIPEGYSVSREKKERFSLILESASTNQTSMYLCASSAGFTGANVLTFGAGSRLTVL.

There are many counts of this clonotype. The CDR3 DNA is TGCAGTGCTAGTAGCAGTCTGGACGAGCAGTACTTC. This sequence encodes CSASSSLDEQYF. The chain joins TRBV20-1 to TRBJ2-7; D is undetermined. The germline CDR1 and CDR2 sequences are DFQATT and SNEGSKA (reference sequence). This CDR3 has 12 amino acids. The germline V and J ends were trimmed by 3 bases and 5 bases, with 11 bases remaining between them.

The chain carries TRBV20-1 and TRBJ1-5; the D gene is possibly TRBD1 (6 bases). The germline gives CDR1 DFQATT, CDR2 SNEGSKA (reference sequence). This CDR3 spans 15 amino acids. Trimming stripped 2 bases from V and 0 bases from J, with 11 bases between. CDR3: CSARRQAISNQPQHF. In DNA, the CDR3 is TGCAGTGCTAGAAGACAGGCGATTAGCAATCAGCCCCAGCATTTT.

The rearrangement links TRBV11-2 to TRBJ2-7, with TRBD2 matching 14 bases. Germline trimming cut 1 base from V and 6 bases from J; bases unmatched to any gene: 5. CDR3 size: 16 residues. Per the germline V gene, CDR1 is SGHAT and CDR2 is FQNNGV. The CDR3 reads CASSLAGLAGGIEQYF. CDR3 bases: TGTGCCAGCAGCTTAGCAGGACTAGCGGGAGGCATCGAGCAGTACTTC. The whole variable domain, filled in from reference TRBV11-2 and TRBJ2-7, reads EAGVAQSPRYKIIEKRQSVAFWCNPISGHATLYWYQQILGQGPKLLIQFQNNGVVDDSQLPKDRFSAERLKGVDSTLKIQPAKLEDSAVYLCASSLAGLAGGIEQYFGPGTRLTVT.